These T cell receptor beta chains were read from a single sample in a study of blood T cells in healthy people across ages. MiXCR, applied by TCRdb to the 5' RACE reads, yields one record per CDR3 protein. The sample has some 860,000 distinct CDR3 sequences, more than 50% seen once. Sample: blood. The receptors come from a man in his forties in good health. CDR3s include the opening cysteine and the closing phenylalanine or tryptophan. The order of the fields is V gene, J gene, clone size, D gene, CDR3 length, CDR3 DNA, CDR3 protein. A D gene is named only where the DNA matches it firmly. Size values are once, few and many counts, or a class for expanded clones, and some rows have none.

>TRBV5-5|TRBJ2-4|once|-|15
TGTGCCAGCAGCTTGGCCTCGGGGGAGCAGTATGAGCAGTACTTC
CASSLASGEQYEQYF
>TRBV4-3|TRBJ2-3|-|-|13
TGCGCCAGCAGCCACGTCGGCACAGATACGCAGTATTTT
CASSHVGTDTQYF
>TRBV5-8|TRBJ2-5|-|-|14
TGTGCCAGCAGCCCTACCGGGACACCGACGACCCAGTACTTC
CASSPTGTPTTQYF
>TRBV6-1|TRBJ2-7|-|TRBD2|15
TGTGCCAGCAGTTCGATAGCGGGAGGACATCACGAGCAGTACTTC
CASSSIAGGHHEQYF
>TRBV28|TRBJ2-7|few|TRBD2|17
TGTGCCAGCAGTTTAGGGGCTAGCGGGAGGGCTCCCTACGAGCAGTACTTC
CASSLGASGRAPYEQYF
>TRBV7-2|TRBJ2-2|-|TRBD1|15
TGTGCCAGCAACCTGTGGACAGGGGACACCGGGGAGCTGTTTTTT
CASNLWTGDTGELFF
>TRBV5-6|TRBJ1-2|many|-|14
TGTGCCAGCAGTCCAACGCGGGGGAGGAATGGCTACACCTTC
CASSPTRGRNGYTF
>TRBV12-3/TRBV12-4|TRBJ2-3|-|TRBD1|17
TGTGCCAGCAGTTTAGCGAGGACAGGGTCGGTCACAGATACGCAGTATTTT
CASSLARTGSVTDTQYF
>TRBV29-1|TRBJ2-7|-|TRBD2|18
TGCAGCTGCCGGGGACAGCGACTAGCGGGGAGTTCCACCTACGAGCAGTACTTC
CSCRGQRLAGSSTYEQYF
>TRBV20-1|TRBJ2-3|few|TRBD1|18
TGCAGTGCTAGAGATGGGGCAGGACGACAGGGTAGCACAGATACGCAGTATTTT
CSARDGAGRQGSTDTQYF
>TRBV6-2/TRBV6-3|TRBJ2-5|few|TRBD2|16
TGTGCCAGCAGTTACTCCCCCGGACTAGCGAGGAAGACCCAGTACTTC
CASSYSPGLARKTQYF
>TRBV4-3|TRBJ2-7|-|TRBD2|17
TGCGCCAGCAGCCAAGAGAAGACTAGCGGGAGGTACAATGAGCAGTACTTC
CASSQEKTSGRYNEQYF
>TRBV9|TRBJ2-7|-|-|14
TGTGCCAGCAGCGTATCAGGTCAGCCCTACGAGCAGTACTTC
CASSVSGQPYEQYF
>TRBV9|TRBJ2-7|few|-|15
TGTGCCAGCAGCGTGGCAGGGGGGAAAAAGGACGAGCAGTACTTC
CASSVAGGKKDEQYF
>TRBV28|TRBJ1-1|-|TRBD1|15
TGCGCCAGCAACCCTTTGGACAGGCTGAACACTGAAGCTTTCTTT
CASNPLDRLNTEAFF
>TRBV27|TRBJ2-1|few|-|18
TGTGCCAGCAGTTTATTTAGAAGGGAGCGAATTGGGGGAAATGAGCAGTTCTTC
CASSLFRRERIGGNEQFF
>TRBV6-2/TRBV6-3|TRBJ2-3|few|TRBD2|13
TGTGCCAGCATAGCGGGAGGTCCAGATACGCAGTATTTT
CASIAGGPDTQYF
>TRBV6-2/TRBV6-3|TRBJ2-7|few|-|18
TGTGCCAGCAGCCCGTATAGCGGGAAACCTCAGAACAGGGGCGAGCAGTACTTC
CASSPYSGKPQNRGEQYF
>TRBV24-1|TRBJ1-5|-|-|13
TGTGCCACCAGTGGAGGGGTTAATCAGCCCCAGCATTTT
CATSGGVNQPQHF
>TRBV29-1|TRBJ1-2|-|TRBD1|15
TGCAGCGTCGCAGTGGGACAGGGGTTGGCCTATGGCTACACCTTC
CSVAVGQGLAYGYTF
>TRBV7-2|TRBJ2-7|-|TRBD2|16
TGTGCCAGCAGCTTCGAAGGGACTAGCGGCATCCACGAGCAGTACTTC
CASSFEGTSGIHEQYF
>TRBV14|TRBJ2-1|-|TRBD2|15
TGTGCCAGCAGCCAAGATGGCGGGAGGCACAATGAGCAGTTCTTC
CASSQDGGRHNEQFF
>TRBV20-1|TRBJ2-1|-|-|11
TGCAGTGCTAGTTCGAATTACGAGCAGTTCTTC
CSASSNYEQFF
>TRBV12-3/TRBV12-4|TRBJ2-7|-|-|12
TGTGCCAGCAGCCACCTGGTCTACGAGCAGTACTTC
CASSHLVYEQYF
>TRBV27|TRBJ2-6|-|-|17
TGTGCCAGCAGTTGGCAGGGGTCGGGCTCTGGGGCCAACGTCCTGACTTTC
CASSWQGSGSGANVLTF
>TRBV15|TRBJ2-1|-|-|14
TGTGCCACCAGCAGCCAGGCCCCGACCAATGAGCAGTTCTTC
CATSSQAPTNEQFF
>TRBV25-1|TRBJ2-3|few|-|12
TGTGCCAGCAGCCAAGCGGGGACAACGCAGTATTTT
CASSQAGTTQYF
>TRBV4-2|TRBJ1-1|-|TRBD1|16
TGTGCCAGCAGCCAAGAGGAAGGACAGGGGGCCCCTGAAGCTTTCTTT
CASSQEEGQGAPEAFF
>TRBV16|TRBJ2-1|-|TRBD2|16
TGTGCCAGCAGCCGCCTGACTAGCGGGAGAAGCAATGAGCAGTTCTTC
CASSRLTSGRSNEQFF
>TRBV5-1|TRBJ1-1|-|-|14
TGCGCCAGCAGCTTGAGACGGGAGAACACTGAAGCTTTCTTT
CASSLRRENTEAFF
>TRBV27|TRBJ2-7|-|-|13
TGTGCCAGCAGTTGGGGCCCTACGAAGGAGCAGTACTTC
CASSWGPTKEQYF
>TRBV2|TRBJ2-1|once|TRBD2|15
TGTGCCAGCGAGGGCGGGAGGGCCCCTCGCAATGAGCAGTTCTTC
CASEGGRAPRNEQFF
>TRBV27|TRBJ2-1|-|-|13
TGTGCCAGCAGTTTAAGGAGGGAAAATGAGCAGTTCTTC
CASSLRRENEQFF
>TRBV20-1|TRBJ1-4|-|-|12
TGCAGTGCTAGAGCAGGGAATGAAAAACTGTTTTTT
CSARAGNEKLFF
>TRBV3-1|TRBJ2-3|-|TRBD2|17
TGTGCCAGCAGCCAAATTAAAAACGGGGGGGGTGTAGATACGCAGTATTTT
CASSQIKNGGGVDTQYF
>TRBV29-1|TRBJ2-1|few|-|14
TGCAGCGCCGGGGGCGGGGGTTCCTACAATGAGCAGTTCTTC
CSAGGGGSYNEQFF
>TRBV27|TRBJ2-3|-|TRBD1|20
TGTGCCAGCAGTTTCCCTCGGACAGGGCAAGCTTACCCGACAGGCGATACGCAGTATTTT
CASSFPRTGQAYPTGDTQYF
>TRBV9|TRBJ1-2|-|-|13
TGTGCCAGCAGCGTATTGGGGGGCTTTGGCTACACCTTC
CASSVLGGFGYTF
>TRBV3-1|TRBJ2-1|-|-|13
TGTGCCAGCAGCCAATCATTATTACATGAGCAGTTCTTC
CASSQSLLHEQFF
>TRBV5-6|TRBJ2-5|few|TRBD2|18
TGTGCCAGCAGCTATCTCCCGTCCGGGACTAGTAGGGTCGAGACCCAGTACTTC
CASSYLPSGTSRVETQYF
>TRBV10-2|TRBJ2-5|-|TRBD2|16
TGCGCCAGCAGTGAGTCCAGGACTAGCGGGAGACTAGAGCAGTACTTC
CASSESRTSGRLEQYF
>TRBV21-1|TRBJ1-5|-|-|16
TGTGCCAGCAGCAAACGGTCCGGAGATAGCAATCAGCCCCAGCATTTT
CASSKRSGDSNQPQHF
>TRBV6-1|TRBJ2-3|-|TRBD2|17
TGTGCCAGCACCGGACTAGCGGGGGACCTCGGCACAGATACGCAGTATTTT
CASTGLAGDLGTDTQYF
>TRBV7-9|TRBJ1-4|-|-|14
TGTGCCAGCAGCTTAGGCACGGGGGCCGGAAAACTGTTTTTT
CASSLGTGAGKLFF
>TRBV4-1|TRBJ2-5|many|-|11
TGTGCCAGCAGTCATGAGGAGACCCAGTACTTC
CASSHEETQYF
>TRBV5-1|TRBJ1-1|once|-|14
TGCGCCAGCCACTGGGGGGGCGTTTCCACTGAAGCTTTCTTT
CASHWGGVSTEAFF
>TRBV12-3/TRBV12-4|TRBJ2-7|-|TRBD1|13
TGTGCCAGCACAAGGACAGGGGTCTACGAGCAGTACTTC
CASTRTGVYEQYF
>TRBV5-5|TRBJ2-7|-|-|18
TGTGCCAGCAGCTTGGGGGGGCTCGTATCGCGGACCTCCTACGAGCAGTACTTC
CASSLGGLVSRTSYEQYF
>TRBV11-2|TRBJ2-1|-|-|14
TGTGCCAGCAGCTTAGAGGGCCTATACAATGAGCAGTTCTTC
CASSLEGLYNEQFF
>TRBV27|TRBJ2-1|-|-|15
TGTGCCAGCACTCGGACAGCGAGCTCCTACAATGAGCAGTTCTTC
CASTRTASSYNEQFF
>TRBV5-4|TRBJ1-1|-|-|13
TGTGCCAGCAGCGCACCTCGACAAGATGAAGCTTTCTTT
CASSAPRQDEAFF
>TRBV9|TRBJ1-4|-|-|15
TGTGCCAGCAGCGTCCGGGGGGAACTTAATGAAAAACTGTTTTTT
CASSVRGELNEKLFF
>TRBV6-2/TRBV6-3|TRBJ2-1|-|TRBD1|17
TGTGCCAGCAGTTACCAAGGAGACAGGGTTTCGGACAATGAGCAGTTCTTC
CASSYQGDRVSDNEQFF
>TRBV4-3|TRBJ1-6|once|-|15
TGCGCCAGCAGCCAAGGACAGGCCGGTGATTCACCCCTCCACTTT
CASSQGQAGDSPLHF
>TRBV25-1|TRBJ1-2|once|-|12
TGTGCCAGCAGTGCCACTAGCTATGGCTACACCTTC
CASSATSYGYTF
>TRBV25-1|TRBJ2-3|few|-|16
TGTGCCAGCAGTGAATCCAGGGGCTGGTCTGCAGATACGCAGTATTTT
CASSESRGWSADTQYF
>TRBV6-2/TRBV6-3|TRBJ2-7|few|TRBD2|15
TGTGCCAGCAGTTACTTCGCGGGGGGAACCTACGAGCAGTACTTC
CASSYFAGGTYEQYF
>TRBV3-1|TRBJ2-7|-|-|17
TGTGCCAGCAGCCAAGCCCGAGGGAGCAGATCGACCTACGAGCAGTACTTC
CASSQARGSRSTYEQYF
>TRBV6-6|TRBJ2-4|-|-|17
TGTGCCAGCAGTTACTCGAGCGCCTTAGGAGCCAAAAACATTCAGTACTTC
CASSYSSALGAKNIQYF
>TRBV7-3|TRBJ2-1|-|-|12
TGTGCCAGCAGCTTGAAGTCGCATGAGCAGTTCTTC
CASSLKSHEQFF